This T cell receptor beta chain came from a study of CD8 T cells in ankylosing spondylitis. Findings of the study overall: CD8+ by phenotype, disease-linked clones were relatively rare in peripheral blood.

TCRdb processed the 5' RACE reads anew with MiXCR; each CDR3 protein has one entry. The table records 200,000 to 300,000 distinct CDR3 sequences, 8% to 10% of them present only once. Details on this clonotype: Antigen: not known.

CDR1 and CDR2 from the germline V gene are SGHDT and YYEEEE. The V segment lost 2 bases and the J segment 3 bases; nucleotides outside the gene matches: 5. The CDR3 extends over 16 amino acids. The chain joins TRBV5-6 to TRBJ2-1, with 10 bases aligning to TRBD2. The sample was blood, either unsorted or a sorted T cell fraction (not recorded which). The source of this sequence is a female donor with ankylosing spondylitis or in good health (not recorded which). DNA of the CDR3: TGTGCCAGCAGCTTCGGACTAGCGGCCCTCTACAATGAGCAGTTCTTC. Translating it yields CASSFGLAALYNEQFF.